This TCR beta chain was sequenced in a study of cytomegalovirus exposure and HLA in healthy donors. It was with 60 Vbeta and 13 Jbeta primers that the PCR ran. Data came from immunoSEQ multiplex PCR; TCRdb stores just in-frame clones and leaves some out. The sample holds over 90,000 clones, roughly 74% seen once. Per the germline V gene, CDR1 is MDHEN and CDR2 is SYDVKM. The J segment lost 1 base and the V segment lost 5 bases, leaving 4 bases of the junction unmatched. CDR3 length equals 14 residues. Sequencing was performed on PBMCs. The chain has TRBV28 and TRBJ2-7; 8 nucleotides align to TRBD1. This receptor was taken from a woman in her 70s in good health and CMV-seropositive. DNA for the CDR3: TGTGCCAGCAGTAAACAGGGGGGATCCTACGAGCAGTACTTC. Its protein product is CASSKQGGSYEQYF.